This T cell receptor (beta chain) was identified during a study of lymphopenia after photon versus proton radiotherapy. About this clone: Antigen: not known.

Germline V gene lookup returns CDR1 SGDLS and CDR2 YYNGEE. The germline V and J ends were trimmed by 0 bases and 2 bases, with 9 bases remaining between them. This CDR3 has 14 amino acids. Findings and limits, study-wide: Survival link was tested only in deceased patients; proton benefit remains a possibility. After the lymphocyte nadir, photon-treated repertoires showed oligoclonal expansion, especially of CD8+ Temra cells.

Some clones are missing from TCRdb's copy, which holds only in-frame ones; the method was immunoSEQ multiplex PCR. The profile shows 150,000 or so clones, 88% of them singletons. This rearrangement joins TRBV9 to TRBJ2-7; possible D gene TRBD2, 6 bases. The specimen was peripheral blood, collected from a patient treated with photon-based radiotherapy. The sequence was obtained from a man between 45 and 60 years old with gastric cancer. As DNA, the CDR3 is TGTGCCAGCAGCGTAGCGGGAGAGACCTACGAGCAGTACTTC. It translates to CASSVAGETYEQYF.